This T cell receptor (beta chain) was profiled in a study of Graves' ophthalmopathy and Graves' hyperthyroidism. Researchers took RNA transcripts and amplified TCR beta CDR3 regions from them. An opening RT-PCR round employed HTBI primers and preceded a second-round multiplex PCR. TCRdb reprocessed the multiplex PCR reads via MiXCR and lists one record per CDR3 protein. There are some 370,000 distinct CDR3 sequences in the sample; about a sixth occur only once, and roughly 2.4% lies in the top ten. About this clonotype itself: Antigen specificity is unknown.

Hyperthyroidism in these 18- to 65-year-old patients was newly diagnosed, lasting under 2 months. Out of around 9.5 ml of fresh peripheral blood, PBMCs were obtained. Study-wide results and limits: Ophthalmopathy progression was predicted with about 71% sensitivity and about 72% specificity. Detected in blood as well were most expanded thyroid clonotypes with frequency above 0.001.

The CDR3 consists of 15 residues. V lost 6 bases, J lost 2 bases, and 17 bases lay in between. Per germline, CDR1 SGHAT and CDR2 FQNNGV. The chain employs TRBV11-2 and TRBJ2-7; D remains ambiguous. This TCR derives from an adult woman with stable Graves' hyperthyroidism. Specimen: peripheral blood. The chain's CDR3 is CASRRIGSPTYEQYF. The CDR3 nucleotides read TGTGCCAGCAGGAGGATAGGTTCCCCTACCTACGAGCAGTACTTC.